This TCR beta chain derives from a study of molecular identifiers for immune sequencing clone quantification. Both previously described methods and listed TCR primers were employed to make bulk TCR libraries. Using its own MiXCR run on the PCR reads, TCRdb lists one record per CDR3 protein. Of 250,000 to 350,000 distinct CDR3 sequences in the sample, about a fifth are singletons; the top ten hold approximately 0.83%. This clonotype was observed many times. The antigen is undetermined. The germline gives CDR1 SGHNT, CDR2 YYREEE (reference sequence). This CDR3 region has 13 residues. Trimming shortened V by 4 bases and J by 6 bases, and 13 bases separated the two germline ends. Overall study results and limits: For effector cells, clones above 20 RNA copies held over 98% of molecules; for naive cells, under 1%.

The TCR sequence derives from a human donor in good health. Some libraries in this study had Jurkat cell RNA spiked in. The chain links TRBV5-4 to TRBJ1-2; D might be TRBD1 (6 bases). Sequences were obtained from naive CD8+ T cells from blood, with Jurkat cell RNA spiked in. Specified subset: FACS-sorted CD8+CD4-CCR7+CD45RA+ naive T cells. The CDR3 protein is CASSARTEDGYTF. The CDR3 DNA sequence: TGTGCCAGCAGCGCGCGGACAGAGGATGGCTACACCTTC.